A selection of T cell receptor beta chains follows, all from one sample in a study of cytomegalovirus exposure and HLA in healthy donors. The data were produced by immunoSEQ multiplex PCR, yet TCRdb's version contains in-frame clones alone and is incomplete. The sample lists some 130,000 clones, about 82% occurring once. Sequenced input: PBMCs. These receptors were taken from a female donor in good health and CMV-seropositive. Each CDR3 is given with its conserved first and last residue. The order of the fields is V gene, CDR3 length, D gene, J gene, clone size, CDR3 DNA, CDR3 protein. D genes are given only for firm matches. Clone sizes are given selectively: once, few, many, or a class where the clone is expanded.

v_gene: TRBV7-9
len: 13
d_gene: .
j_gene: TRBJ1-5
abundance: few
CDR3nt: TGTGCCAGCAGCCAGAAGGGGTTCGAGCCCCAGCATTTT
CDR3aa: CASSQKGFEPQHF

v_gene: TRBV28
len: 15
d_gene: .
j_gene: TRBJ1-2
abundance: .
CDR3nt: TGTGCCAGCAGTGTACGGACAGCCCAGAATTATGGCTACACCTTC
CDR3aa: CASSVRTAQNYGYTF

v_gene: TRBV11-2
len: 16
d_gene: TRBD1
j_gene: TRBJ2-7
abundance: .
CDR3nt: TGTGCCAGCAGCATCAACGTCAGGGGGTATTCCTACGAGCAGTACTTC
CDR3aa: CASSINVRGYSYEQYF

v_gene: TRBV25-1
len: 14
d_gene: .
j_gene: TRBJ1-2
abundance: .
CDR3nt: TGTGCCAGCAGTGAATGGGGGGGAGGCTATGGCTACACCTTC
CDR3aa: CASSEWGGGYGYTF

v_gene: TRBV28
len: 17
d_gene: .
j_gene: TRBJ1-2
abundance: .
CDR3nt: TGTGCCAGCAGTTTATCGAGGGGGGGGTACAGACTCTATGGCTACACCTTC
CDR3aa: CASSLSRGGYRLYGYTF

v_gene: TRBV4-1
len: 16
d_gene: .
j_gene: TRBJ2-7
abundance: .
CDR3nt: TGCGCCAGCAGCCAAGATAAAATTGGGGAGAACTACGAGCAGTACTTC
CDR3aa: CASSQDKIGENYEQYF

v_gene: TRBV27
len: 15
d_gene: TRBD1
j_gene: TRBJ2-7
abundance: once
CDR3nt: TGTGCCAGCAGTTTATTAGGACAGGGGGCCGACGAGCAGTACTTC
CDR3aa: CASSLLGQGADEQYF

v_gene: TRBV9
len: 17
d_gene: TRBD2
j_gene: TRBJ2-7
abundance: .
CDR3nt: TGTGCCAGCAGCAGAGACCCCCTAGCGGGCCTTGACGGCGAGCAGTACTTC
CDR3aa: CASSRDPLAGLDGEQYF

v_gene: TRBV10-3
len: 13
d_gene: .
j_gene: TRBJ1-1
abundance: .
CDR3nt: TGTGCCATCAGTGAGACAGGAAGCACTGAAGCTTTCTTT
CDR3aa: CAISETGSTEAFF

v_gene: TRBV6-9
len: 13
d_gene: .
j_gene: TRBJ2-5
abundance: .
CDR3nt: TGTGCCAGTCGCCGGAGGGCCTTGGAGACCCAGTACTTC
CDR3aa: CASRRRALETQYF

v_gene: TRBV4-1
len: 16
d_gene: TRBD2
j_gene: TRBJ2-3
abundance: .
CDR3nt: TGCGCCAGCAGCCAAGATCTGGCGGGGGGGCGAAATACGCAGTATTTT
CDR3aa: CASSQDLAGGRNTQYF

v_gene: TRBV28
len: 12
d_gene: TRBD1
j_gene: TRBJ1-4
abundance: .
CDR3nt: TGTGCCAGCAGACTCACGGACAGGGAACTGTTTTTT
CDR3aa: CASRLTDRELFF

v_gene: TRBV28
len: 14
d_gene: .
j_gene: TRBJ1-3
abundance: .
CDR3nt: TGTGCCAGCAGCTGGCAGGGCACTGGAAACACCATATATTTT
CDR3aa: CASSWQGTGNTIYF

v_gene: TRBV7-6
len: 16
d_gene: TRBD1
j_gene: TRBJ1-3
abundance: .
CDR3nt: TGTGCCAGCAGCCAGGTCTACAGGGGCCGTGGAAACACCATATATTTT
CDR3aa: CASSQVYRGRGNTIYF

v_gene: TRBV19
len: 13
d_gene: .
j_gene: TRBJ2-7
abundance: .
CDR3nt: TGTGCCAGTAGAAGGGGGTCAGACTACGAGCAGTACTTC
CDR3aa: CASRRGSDYEQYF

v_gene: TRBV7-8
len: 17
d_gene: .
j_gene: TRBJ1-3
abundance: few
CDR3nt: TGTGCCAGCAGCTTAAATCGCGGCCTCCACTCTGGAAACACCATATATTTT
CDR3aa: CASSLNRGLHSGNTIYF

v_gene: TRBV5-4
len: 15
d_gene: TRBD2
j_gene: TRBJ2-3
abundance: .
CDR3nt: TGTGCCAGCAGCACGGGAGGTGGAGACACAGATACGCAGTATTTT
CDR3aa: CASSTGGGDTDTQYF

v_gene: TRBV9
len: 14
d_gene: TRBD1
j_gene: TRBJ2-1
abundance: once
CDR3nt: TGTGCCAGCAGCGGGACAGGGGCCTACAATGAGCAGTTCTTC
CDR3aa: CASSGTGAYNEQFF

v_gene: TRBV7-9
len: 15
d_gene: .
j_gene: TRBJ2-1
abundance: .
CDR3nt: TGTGCCAGCAGCCCAGGACAGTATTCGGTCCATGAGCAGTTCTTC
CDR3aa: CASSPGQYSVHEQFF

v_gene: TRBV6-6
len: 14
d_gene: TRBD1
j_gene: TRBJ2-7
abundance: .
CDR3nt: TGTGCCAGCATCCGGGACAGGGGGATGGACGAGCAGTACTTC
CDR3aa: CASIRDRGMDEQYF

v_gene: TRBV4-1
len: 16
d_gene: TRBD2
j_gene: TRBJ2-1
abundance: few
CDR3nt: TGCGCCAGCAGCCCTCGGACTAGCGGGAGGGCCCATGAGCAGTTCTTC
CDR3aa: CASSPRTSGRAHEQFF

v_gene: TRBV29-1
len: 12
d_gene: .
j_gene: TRBJ2-7
abundance: .
CDR3nt: TGCAGCGTAAGACAGGCCACCTACGAGCAGTACTTC
CDR3aa: CSVRQATYEQYF

v_gene: TRBV6-5
len: 15
d_gene: TRBD1
j_gene: TRBJ1-4
abundance: .
CDR3nt: TGTGCCAGCAGTCTAGGACAGGGGGCAAATGAAAAACTGTTTTTT
CDR3aa: CASSLGQGANEKLFF

v_gene: TRBV23-1
len: 15
d_gene: TRBD1
j_gene: TRBJ2-7
abundance: .
CDR3nt: TGCGCCAGCAGTCCGAACGTCGGGACAGCATACGAGCAGTACTTC
CDR3aa: CASSPNVGTAYEQYF

v_gene: TRBV4-1
len: 15
d_gene: TRBD1
j_gene: TRBJ1-3
abundance: few
CDR3nt: TGCGCCAGCAGCCAGGACGGGACAGCTGGAAACACCATATATTTT
CDR3aa: CASSQDGTAGNTIYF

v_gene: TRBV6-5
len: 15
d_gene: TRBD1
j_gene: TRBJ1-2
abundance: .
CDR3nt: TGTGCCAGCAGTTACAGGACAGGGAGATTCGGTGGCTACACCTTC
CDR3aa: CASSYRTGRFGGYTF

v_gene: TRBV9
len: 15
d_gene: TRBD1
j_gene: TRBJ1-2
abundance: .
CDR3nt: TGTGCCAGCAGCGTCGCCGGGACAGGGTACTATGGCTACACCTTC
CDR3aa: CASSVAGTGYYGYTF

v_gene: TRBV18
len: 14
d_gene: TRBD1
j_gene: TRBJ2-3
abundance: .
CDR3nt: TGTGCCAGCAACGGACAGGGTGGAGCAGATACGCAGTATTTT
CDR3aa: CASNGQGGADTQYF

v_gene: TRBV7-9
len: 18
d_gene: TRBD1
j_gene: TRBJ2-3
abundance: .
CDR3nt: TGTGCCAGCAGCTTAGTAGTAGGGGGACAGGGAAGCACAGATACGCAGTATTTT
CDR3aa: CASSLVVGGQGSTDTQYF

v_gene: TRBV18
len: 14
d_gene: TRBD1
j_gene: TRBJ2-7
abundance: .
CDR3nt: TGTGCCAGCTCACCGGGACAGGCGTCCTACGAGCAGTACTTC
CDR3aa: CASSPGQASYEQYF

v_gene: TRBV2
len: 16
d_gene: TRBD1
j_gene: TRBJ2-7
abundance: .
CDR3nt: TGTGCCAGCACTCCCGGCCGTCAAGGGGGCTGGTACGAGCAGTACTTC
CDR3aa: CASTPGRQGGWYEQYF

v_gene: TRBV7-9
len: 13
d_gene: .
j_gene: TRBJ1-5
abundance: .
CDR3nt: TGTGCCAGCAGGGCAGGACTCGATCAGCCCCAGCATTTT
CDR3aa: CASRAGLDQPQHF

v_gene: TRBV6-1
len: 13
d_gene: TRBD1
j_gene: TRBJ1-2
abundance: .
CDR3nt: TGTGCCAGCAGTGAAGGGGACAGGTATGGCTACACCTTC
CDR3aa: CASSEGDRYGYTF

v_gene: TRBV4-2
len: 14
d_gene: TRBD1
j_gene: TRBJ2-7
abundance: few
CDR3nt: TGTGCCAGCAGCCAAGCCCAAGGGACAGACGAGCAGTACTTC
CDR3aa: CASSQAQGTDEQYF

v_gene: TRBV9
len: 12
d_gene: .
j_gene: TRBJ2-1
abundance: .
CDR3nt: TGTGCCAGCAGCGTAGAGGGGTTTGAGCAGTTCTTC
CDR3aa: CASSVEGFEQFF

v_gene: TRBV9
len: 16
d_gene: .
j_gene: TRBJ1-2
abundance: .
CDR3nt: TGTGCCAGCAGCCCCAGTCAGGTTGGGGCAGGCTATGGCTACACCTTC
CDR3aa: CASSPSQVGAGYGYTF

v_gene: TRBV5-4
len: 16
d_gene: TRBD1
j_gene: TRBJ2-5
abundance: .
CDR3nt: TGTGCCAGCAGCTTGGGGGCCAGGGGGCAGGGGGAGACCCAGTACTTC
CDR3aa: CASSLGARGQGETQYF

v_gene: TRBV6-6
len: 14
d_gene: .
j_gene: TRBJ1-1
abundance: .
CDR3nt: TGTGCCAGCAGTCATGGGGGGGTTGGGACTGAAGCTTTCTTT
CDR3aa: CASSHGGVGTEAFF

v_gene: TRBV7-9
len: 14
d_gene: .
j_gene: TRBJ1-1
abundance: once
CDR3nt: TGTGCCAGCGGGGCACAGGGACAGAACACTGAAGCTTTCTTT
CDR3aa: CASGAQGQNTEAFF

v_gene: TRBV10-3
len: 15
d_gene: TRBD1
j_gene: TRBJ2-5
abundance: .
CDR3nt: TGTGCCATCAGTGCCCATCGGACAGGGGAAGAGACCCAGTACTTC
CDR3aa: CAISAHRTGEETQYF

v_gene: TRBV10-3
len: 12
d_gene: .
j_gene: TRBJ1-4
abundance: once
CDR3nt: TGTGCCATCAGTCCGGAGGTTGGAAAACTGTTTTTT
CDR3aa: CAISPEVGKLFF

v_gene: TRBV11-2
len: 19
d_gene: TRBD2
j_gene: TRBJ2-3
abundance: .
CDR3nt: TGTGCCAGCAGCCGTACTTTCGCCCCGGGGGGGCAAAGATCAGATACGCAGTATTTT
CDR3aa: CASSRTFAPGGQRSDTQYF

v_gene: TRBV6-5
len: 13
d_gene: .
j_gene: TRBJ1-1
abundance: .
CDR3nt: TGTGCCAGCAGTCTCGAGGGAGAGACTGAAGCTTTCTTT
CDR3aa: CASSLEGETEAFF

v_gene: TRBV29-1
len: 15
d_gene: TRBD1
j_gene: TRBJ2-7
abundance: .
CDR3nt: TGCAGCGTTGAAGATCCGGGACAGGGCTCTGACGAGCAGTACTTC
CDR3aa: CSVEDPGQGSDEQYF

v_gene: TRBV6-4
len: 19
d_gene: TRBD2
j_gene: TRBJ2-3
abundance: .
CDR3nt: TGTGCCAGCAGTGACTCCGGGACTAGCGGGGGGCTGAGCACAGATACGCAGTATTTT
CDR3aa: CASSDSGTSGGLSTDTQYF

v_gene: TRBV10-1
len: 14
d_gene: TRBD1
j_gene: TRBJ1-2
abundance: .
CDR3nt: TGCGCCAGCAGAACAGGGGAGTCTAACTATGGCTACACCTTC
CDR3aa: CASRTGESNYGYTF

v_gene: TRBV27
len: 17
d_gene: TRBD1
j_gene: TRBJ2-2
abundance: .
CDR3nt: TGTGCCAGCAGTTTGCTAGGGGGTGGACAGGGCACCGGGGAGCTGTTTTTT
CDR3aa: CASSLLGGGQGTGELFF

v_gene: TRBV6-1
len: 14
d_gene: .
j_gene: TRBJ1-6
abundance: .
CDR3nt: TGTGCCAGCAGGGGCGACACCTATAATTCACCCCTCCACTTT
CDR3aa: CASRGDTYNSPLHF

v_gene: TRBV18
len: 16
d_gene: TRBD2
j_gene: TRBJ2-3
abundance: .
CDR3nt: TGTGCCAGCTCACCATCTAGCGGGGGGGCGGCAGATACGCAGTATTTT
CDR3aa: CASSPSSGGAADTQYF

v_gene: TRBV9
len: 16
d_gene: .
j_gene: TRBJ1-1
abundance: few
CDR3nt: TGTGCCAGCAGCGTCCGGGACAACAGGGTCAGCACTGAAGCTTTCTTT
CDR3aa: CASSVRDNRVSTEAFF

v_gene: TRBV5-1
len: 14
d_gene: .
j_gene: TRBJ1-1
abundance: .
CDR3nt: TGCGCCAGCAGCTTGCCAGCGGGGGACACTGAAGCTTTCTTT
CDR3aa: CASSLPAGDTEAFF

v_gene: TRBV7-9
len: 14
d_gene: TRBD2
j_gene: TRBJ2-7
abundance: .
CDR3nt: TGTGCCAGCAGCGTAGCGGGGCTCTCCTACGAGCAGTACTTC
CDR3aa: CASSVAGLSYEQYF

v_gene: TRBV2
len: 16
d_gene: .
j_gene: TRBJ2-5
abundance: .
CDR3nt: TGTGCCAGCAGTGAGGGCTGGGGGGTGCTGGGTGGGACCCAGTACTTC
CDR3aa: CASSEGWGVLGGTQYF

v_gene: TRBV4-1
len: 13
d_gene: TRBD1
j_gene: TRBJ2-1
abundance: .
CDR3nt: TGCGCCAGCAGGCGACAGGGGGTGGGTGAGCAGTTCTTC
CDR3aa: CASRRQGVGEQFF

v_gene: TRBV30
len: 14
d_gene: TRBD1
j_gene: TRBJ1-1
abundance: .
CDR3nt: TGTGCCTGGATTCAACAGGGGGCGCAAACTGAAGCTTTCTTT
CDR3aa: CAWIQQGAQTEAFF

v_gene: TRBV11-2
len: 15
d_gene: TRBD1
j_gene: TRBJ2-7
abundance: .
CDR3nt: TGTGCCAGCAGCCCCATCCGGGACAGGGGGCCCTCGCAGTACTTC
CDR3aa: CASSPIRDRGPSQYF

v_gene: TRBV13
len: 13
d_gene: .
j_gene: TRBJ2-1
abundance: .
CDR3nt: TGTGCCAGCAGCGAGGGCCATAGCAATGAGCAGTTCTTC
CDR3aa: CASSEGHSNEQFF

v_gene: TRBV2
len: 15
d_gene: TRBD1
j_gene: TRBJ2-5
abundance: .
CDR3nt: TGTGCCAGCAGTGAGAACAGGGGGCCGCAAGAGACCCAGTACTTC
CDR3aa: CASSENRGPQETQYF

v_gene: TRBV2
len: 15
d_gene: .
j_gene: TRBJ1-2
abundance: .
CDR3nt: TGTGCCAGCAGCGAGTGGACACTGCCTGACTATGGCTACACCTTC
CDR3aa: CASSEWTLPDYGYTF

v_gene: TRBV14
len: 16
d_gene: TRBD1
j_gene: TRBJ2-1
abundance: once
CDR3nt: TGTGCCAGCAGCCAAGCCCGGACAGGGCTAAAGAATGAGCAGTTCTTC
CDR3aa: CASSQARTGLKNEQFF